Listed here is a single T cell receptor (beta chain). Its cognate antigen is unknown. This specimen belongs to a study of human T cells and chemical hapten exposure. Study-level findings and limits: Following DPC sensitization, TCRs present above 1 in 1000 frequency showed no change.

Single cDNA molecules in the library carried unique molecular identifiers attached during preparation. TCRdb used MiXCR to reprocess the RACE reads, holding one entry per CDR3 protein. The sample holds roughly 200,000 distinct CDR3 sequences; more than 20% are singletons and the top ten take under 7.5%. Time point defined: patch test 1, 2 weeks after DPC sensitization. Treatment specified: therapeutic diphenylcyclopropenone sensitization with weekly scalp DPC. Germline V lookup: CDR1 SNHLY, CDR2 FYNNEI. CDR3 length equals 15 residues. V dropped 6 bases and J dropped 0; count of bases not matched to a gene: 4.

The rearrangement links TRBV2 to TRBJ2-3, with TRBD2 identical over 9 bases. Material: whole blood, obtained in connection with sensitization to the hapten diphenylcyclopropenone (DPC). The TCR sequence derives from a woman aged 50 to 60 with alopecia areata. Some clones in this sample may be carry-over from other donors' samples. In DNA form, the CDR3 reads TGTGCCAGCAGACGACTAGCGGCTAGCACAGATACGCAGTATTTT. As protein: CASRRLAASTDTQYF.